This T cell receptor (beta chain) was captured in a study of Graves' ophthalmopathy and Graves' hyperthyroidism. Overall study results and limits: Classification of ophthalmopathy versus stable hyperthyroidism by a 13-signature model yielded around 90% sensitivity and around 77% specificity. Also, most clonotypes expanded in the thyroid above 0.001 frequency appeared in blood.

As for this clonotype: Antigen unknown.

The authors amplified TCR beta CDR3 regions, and they did so from RNA transcripts for repertoire sequencing. HTBI-primed RT-PCR formed the first round, and a multiplex PCR formed the second. TCRdb re-analysed the multiplex PCR reads in MiXCR, keeping a single row per CDR3 protein. The profile shows about 740,000 distinct CDR3 sequences, 40% of them singletons. The germline V gene encodes CDR1 SGDLS and CDR2 YYNGEE. The CDR3 runs 14 residues. V was cut by 4 bases and J by 0 bases, with 11 bases left in between. Clinicians diagnosed using symptoms, serum thyroxine, TRAb, thyroid ultrasound and orbital computed tomography.

The genes are TRBV9 and TRBJ2-7, with D unresolved. Sequencing was carried out using peripheral blood. This TCR was sampled from an adult man with Graves' ophthalmopathy. The CDR3 spells CASSMQAHSYEQYF. The CDR3 DNA is TGTGCCAGCAGCATGCAAGCTCACTCCTACGAGCAGTACTTC. Full variable domain (missing parts from reference TRBV9 and TRBJ2-7): DSGVTQTPKHLITATGQRVTLRCSPRSGDLSVYWYQQSLDQGLQFLIQYYNGEERAKGNILERFSAQQFPDLHSELNLSSLELGDSALYFCASSMQAHSYEQYFGPGTRLTVT.